This TCR beta chain was obtained from a study of cytomegalovirus exposure and HLA in healthy donors. TCRdb keeps only in-frame clones here, not all; method: immunoSEQ multiplex PCR. The profile shows about 360,000 clones, 86% of them singletons. Notes on the study in general: More than 150 TCR beta chains were listed as cytomegalovirus-associated.

Germline lookup yields CDR1 SGDLS and CDR2 YYNGEE. Trimming removed 3 bases from V and 5 bases from J, with 15 bases in between. The CDR3 has 15 amino acids. A remark on this clone: What it binds is unknown.

The sample taken for sequencing was PBMCs. V usage is TRBV9 and J usage is TRBJ1-3, with D possibly matching TRBD1 (6 bases). This sequence originates from a woman aged 18-35 years in good health and CMV-seronegative. The CDR3 spells CASSEHRAARNTIYF. CDR3 coding DNA: TGTGCCAGCAGCGAACACAGGGCGGCTAGAAACACCATATATTTT.